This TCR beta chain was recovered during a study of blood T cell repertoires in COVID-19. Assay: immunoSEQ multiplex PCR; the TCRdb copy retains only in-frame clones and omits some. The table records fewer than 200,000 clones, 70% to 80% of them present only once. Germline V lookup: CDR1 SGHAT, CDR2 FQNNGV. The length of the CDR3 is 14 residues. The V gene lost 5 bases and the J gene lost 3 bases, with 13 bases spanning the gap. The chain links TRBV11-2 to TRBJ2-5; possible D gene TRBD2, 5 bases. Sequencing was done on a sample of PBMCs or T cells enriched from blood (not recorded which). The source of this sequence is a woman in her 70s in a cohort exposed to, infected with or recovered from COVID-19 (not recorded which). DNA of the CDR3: TGTGCCAGCAGCCCAATTGGGAGAAAAGAGACCCAGTACTTC. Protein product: CASSPIGRKETQYF.